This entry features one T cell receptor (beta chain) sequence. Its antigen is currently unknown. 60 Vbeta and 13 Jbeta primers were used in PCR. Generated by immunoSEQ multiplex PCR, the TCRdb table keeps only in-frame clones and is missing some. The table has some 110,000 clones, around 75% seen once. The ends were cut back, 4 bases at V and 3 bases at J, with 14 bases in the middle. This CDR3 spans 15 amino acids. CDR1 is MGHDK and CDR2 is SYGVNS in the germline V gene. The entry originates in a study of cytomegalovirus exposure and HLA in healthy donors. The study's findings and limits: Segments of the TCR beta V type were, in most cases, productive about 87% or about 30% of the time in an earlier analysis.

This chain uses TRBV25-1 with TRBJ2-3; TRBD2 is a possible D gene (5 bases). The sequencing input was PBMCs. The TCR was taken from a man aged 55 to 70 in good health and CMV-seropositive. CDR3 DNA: TGTGCCAGCAGTGGAAGACTAACGATAACAGATACGCAGTATTTT. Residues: CASSGRLTITDTQYF.